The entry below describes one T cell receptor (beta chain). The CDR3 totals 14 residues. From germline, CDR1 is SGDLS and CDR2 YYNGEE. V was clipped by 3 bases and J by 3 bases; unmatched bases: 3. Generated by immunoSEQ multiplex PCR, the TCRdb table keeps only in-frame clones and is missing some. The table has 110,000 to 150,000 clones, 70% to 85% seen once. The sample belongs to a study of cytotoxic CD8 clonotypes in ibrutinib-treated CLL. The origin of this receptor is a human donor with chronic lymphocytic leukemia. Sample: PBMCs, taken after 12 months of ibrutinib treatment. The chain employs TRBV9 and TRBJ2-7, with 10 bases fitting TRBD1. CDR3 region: CASSGGQGYYEQYF. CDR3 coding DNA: TGTGCCAGCAGCGGGGGACAGGGGTACTACGAGCAGTACTTC.